This TCR beta chain was obtained from a study of stem cell transplantation in POMP-related autoinflammatory disease (dated by TCRdb to the early 2020s). Study-level background: The study hypothesized that defective thymoproteasomes impair MHC class I-dependent CD8+ T-cell differentiation and positive selection, skewing the TRB repertoire. Before transplant, CD4+ naive T-cell skewing, low CD8+ T-cell proportions, and reduced T-cell cytokine secretion were observed in patients. To find out how POMP deficiency affects T-cell receptor beta repertoire diversity and CDR3 characteristics, high-throughput TRB sequencing was used. After transplant, DNA chimerism analysis showed 100% donor engraftment of neutrophils and platelets through one year.

Worth noting for this clone: Its cognate antigen has yet to be identified. Per-base qualities were not stored, and no clone one base away is much larger.

The time point label corresponds to: after hematopoietic stem cell transplant. PRAID was characterized by prominent immunodeficiency alongside autoinflammation. Before TRB sequencing, T-cell subsets (conventional T cells, CD8+ T cells, regulatory T cells, T follicular helper cells) were sorted. To prepare the library, the immunoSEQ multiplex PCR assay was applied. Under the source paper's analysis protocol: Shannon entropy, which accounts for clonal size distribution, was used to quantify repertoire diversity. The Gini-Simpson index (Simpson_1-D) was used to measure inequality of clonotype distribution. TCRdb re-hosts the immuneACCESS table, in-frame sequences only. Its copies lack some clones; in the studies checked, an unresolved V gene accounts for under half of them, and the cause for the rest is not known. That table furnishes V, J and clone size, whereas the DNA furnished D and trimming. For this sample the table gives over 60,000 clones, of which around 90% were detected only once. The top ten clonotypes cover around 0.72% of the sample.

Beyond this particular receptor, the publication reports: Across all analyzed T-cell subsets, PRAID patients showed a trend toward higher clonality and lower TRB diversity. The trend toward lower diversity and increased clonality in PRAID patients was statistically significant only for regulatory T cells. The number of unique TRB V-J gene pairings was restricted in PRAID patients.

Relative to germline, V is 1 base shorter and J is 6 bases shorter, with 6 bases between their ends. From the cysteine through the phenylalanine, the CDR3 covers 11 amino acids. Of all the DNA, just the CDR3 is kept, 33 bases in frame from base 1. CDR1 and CDR2, per the germline V gene (reference sequence), are GTSNPN and SVGIG. Source: CD4+ T cells from PBMCs, taken after stem cell transplantation. This sequence was found in a human patient with POMP-related autoinflammation and immune dysregulation (PRAID). Following a transplant, a fraction of the T cells may be traceable to the graft donor. The V and J genes are TRBV30 and TRBJ1-1, with an unclear D gene assignment. This receptor carries the CDR3 CAWSGTAEAFF. In nucleotide form, the sequence is TGTGCCTGGAGTGGGACTGCTGAAGCTTTCTTT.